A selection of T cell receptor beta chains follows, all from one sample in a study of blood T cells in healthy people across ages. MiXCR, applied by TCRdb to the 5' RACE reads, yields one record per CDR3 protein. The repertoire includes around 1,700,000 distinct CDR3 sequences, approximately 30% of them detected once, and 7.7% sits in the top ten. Material: blood. All receptors come from a woman under 40 in good health. Each CDR3 is given with its conserved first and last residue. The D gene is left open where the match is weak. Size is stated for part of the rows, as once, few or many counts, or as a class when the clone is expanded.

J | V | size | length | D | CDR3 | DNA
TRBJ2-5 | TRBV7-8 | many | 14 | TRBD2 | CASLRGEGQETQYF | TGTGCCAGCCTTCGTGGGGAGGGCCAGGAGACCCAGTACTTC
TRBJ2-6 | TRBV3-1 | . | 13 | . | CASSQSRGNVLTF | TGTGCCAGCAGCCAAAGTCGGGGCAACGTCCTGACTTTC
TRBJ2-7 | TRBV27 | many | 15 | TRBD2 | CASSSGLARSYEQYF | TGTGCCAGCAGTTCGGGACTAGCTAGATCCTACGAGCAGTACTTC
TRBJ2-3 | TRBV30 | few | 13 | TRBD2 | CAFEGLITDTQYF | TGTGCCTTCGAGGGACTAATCACAGATACGCAGTATTTT
TRBJ1-1 | TRBV12-3/TRBV12-4 | . | 13 | TRBD1 | CATRGQLNTEAFF | TGTGCCACCAGGGGACAGCTGAACACTGAAGCTTTCTTT
TRBJ2-2 | TRBV5-1 | once | 13 | . | CASSVTSSGELFF | TGCGCCAGCAGCGTTACTAGTTCCGGGGAGCTGTTTTTT
TRBJ2-7 | TRBV9 | . | 13 | TRBD1 | CASRRTGACEQYF | TGTGCCAGCAGGCGGACAGGGGCGTGCGAGCAGTACTTC
TRBJ1-5 | TRBV7-9 | few | 12 | . | CASSLEAGQMHF | TGTGCCAGCAGCTTAGAGGCTGGCCAAATGCATTTT
TRBJ2-2 | TRBV12-3/TRBV12-4 | . | 17 | TRBD2 | CASRRRSGGANTGELFF | TGTGCCAGCAGAAGACGAAGCGGGGGGGCGAACACCGGGGAGCTGTTTTTT
TRBJ2-4 | TRBV15 | many | 17 | TRBD2 | CATSRGISGSAQNIQYF | TGTGCCACCAGCAGAGGAATTAGCGGGAGTGCCCAAAACATTCAGTACTTC
TRBJ2-5 | TRBV5-5 | . | 12 | . | CASSLVPQTQYF | TGTGCCAGCAGCTTGGTCCCACAGACCCAGTACTTC
TRBJ1-1 | TRBV29-1 | many | 15 | . | CSVGGPRGTNTEAFF | TGCAGCGTTGGGGGACCGCGGGGCACCAACACTGAAGCTTTCTTT
TRBJ2-7 | TRBV29-1 | . | 13 | . | CSVSPASTYEQYF | TGCAGCGTTTCGCCCGCGTCGACCTACGAGCAGTACTTC
TRBJ2-7 | TRBV20-1 | many | 14 | TRBD2 | CSAAPGLAGYEQYF | TGCAGTGCTGCTCCGGGACTAGCGGGGTACGAGCAGTACTTC
TRBJ1-1 | TRBV29-1 | . | 12 | . | CSPWEGNTEAFF | TGCAGCCCCTGGGAAGGGAACACTGAAGCTTTCTTT
TRBJ2-3 | TRBV3-1 | few | 14 | . | CASSQGPSSDTQYF | TGTGCCAGCAGCCAAGGACCCTCGTCCGATACGCAGTATTTT
TRBJ2-1 | TRBV20-1 | . | 14 | . | CSARKMGRGNEQFF | TGCAGTGCTAGAAAGATGGGCCGGGGCAATGAGCAGTTCTTC
TRBJ2-7 | TRBV20-1 | many | 11 | . | CSARLLYEQYF | TGCAGTGCTAGACTCCTATACGAGCAGTACTTC
TRBJ1-2 | TRBV6-6 | many | 13 | . | CASSYVQNYGYTF | TGTGCCAGCAGTTACGTCCAGAACTATGGCTACACCTTC
TRBJ2-2 | TRBV4-3 | . | 15 | . | CASSQARGSTGELFF | TGCGCCAGCAGCCAAGCTAGGGGAAGTACCGGGGAGCTGTTTTTT
TRBJ2-7 | TRBV6-1 | . | 15 | . | CASDGKALSSYEQYF | TGTGCCAGTGATGGGAAAGCTCTAAGCTCCTACGAGCAGTACTTC
TRBJ2-2 | TRBV20-1 | few | 14 | . | CSARGARNTGELFF | TGCAGTGCTAGAGGAGCCAGGAACACCGGGGAGCTGTTTTTT
TRBJ2-5 | TRBV12-3/TRBV12-4 | few | 15 | TRBD2 | CASSSSTSAGWTQYF | TGTGCCAGCAGCTCCTCGACTAGCGCTGGGTGGACCCAGTACTTC
TRBJ2-3 | TRBV20-1 | many | 13 | TRBD2 | CSAELAGTDTQYF | TGCAGTGCGGAACTAGCGGGCACAGATACGCAGTATTTT
TRBJ2-3 | TRBV20-1 | . | 15 | . | CSARWGSSLPDTQYF | TGCAGTGCTAGATGGGGGTCATCTCTCCCAGATACGCAGTATTTT
TRBJ1-2 | TRBV6-2/TRBV6-3 | few | 14 | TRBD1 | CASSKTGQVYVYTF | TGTGCCAGCAGCAAGACAGGGCAGGTCTATGTCTACACCTTC
TRBJ2-7 | TRBV10-3 | . | 12 | TRBD1 | CTISEASGQVRF | TGTACCATCAGTGAGGCCTCCGGACAGGTCCGCTTC
TRBJ1-4 | TRBV2 | . | 13 | . | CASSVNGREKLFF | TGTGCCAGCAGTGTAAACGGAAGAGAAAAACTGTTTTTT
TRBJ2-7 | TRBV6-5 | . | 15 | TRBD1 | CASSFPGTGKYEQYF | TGTGCCAGCAGTTTTCCCGGGACAGGGAAATACGAGCAGTACTTC
TRBJ2-5 | TRBV18 | many | 12 | . | CASSPDGETQYF | TGTGCCAGCAGCCCGGACGGAGAGACCCAGTACTTC
TRBJ1-2 | TRBV6-1 | . | 15 | TRBD1 | CASRAPGQSPGGYTF | TGTGCCAGCAGGGCCCCGGGACAGTCCCCAGGCGGCTACACCTTC
TRBJ2-5 | TRBV28 | many | 16 | TRBD1 | CASRFRTGMKQETQYF | TGTGCCAGCAGATTCAGGACAGGGATGAAACAAGAGACCCAGTACTTC
TRBJ1-1 | TRBV20-1 | . | 12 | . | CSAPEMNTEAFF | TGCAGTGCCCCGGAGATGAACACTGAAGCTTTCTTT
TRBJ1-2 | TRBV24-1 | . | 18 | . | CATNPTLYQRDIYFGYTF | TGTGCCACCAACCCTACTCTATACCAACGGGACATATACTTTGGCTACACCTTC